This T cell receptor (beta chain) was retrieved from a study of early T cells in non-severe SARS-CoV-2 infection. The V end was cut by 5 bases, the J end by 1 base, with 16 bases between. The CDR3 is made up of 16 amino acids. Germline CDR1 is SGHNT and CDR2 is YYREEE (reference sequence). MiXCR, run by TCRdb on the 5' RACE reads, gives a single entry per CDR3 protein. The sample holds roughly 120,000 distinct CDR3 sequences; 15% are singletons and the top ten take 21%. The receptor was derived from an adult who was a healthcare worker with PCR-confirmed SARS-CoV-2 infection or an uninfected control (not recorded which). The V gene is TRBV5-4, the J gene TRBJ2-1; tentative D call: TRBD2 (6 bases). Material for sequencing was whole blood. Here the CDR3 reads CASSPEGGGSYNEQFF. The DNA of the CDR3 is TGTGCCAGCAGTCCGGAGGGCGGAGGATCCTACAATGAGCAGTTCTTC.